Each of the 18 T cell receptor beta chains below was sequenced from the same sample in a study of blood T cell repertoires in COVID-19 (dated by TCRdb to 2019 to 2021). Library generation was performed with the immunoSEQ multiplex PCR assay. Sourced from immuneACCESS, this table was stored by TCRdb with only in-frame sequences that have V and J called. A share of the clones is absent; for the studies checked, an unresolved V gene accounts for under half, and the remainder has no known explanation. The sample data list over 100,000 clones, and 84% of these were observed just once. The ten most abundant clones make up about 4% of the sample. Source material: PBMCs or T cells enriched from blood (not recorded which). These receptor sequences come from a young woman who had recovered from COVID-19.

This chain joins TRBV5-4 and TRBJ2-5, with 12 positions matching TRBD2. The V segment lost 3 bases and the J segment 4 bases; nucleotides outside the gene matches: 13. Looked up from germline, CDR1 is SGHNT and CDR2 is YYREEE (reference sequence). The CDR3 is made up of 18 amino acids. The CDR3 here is CASSSGKLAGGVGETQYF. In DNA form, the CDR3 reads TGTGCCAGCAGCTCGGGGAAACTAGCGGGAGGAGTTGGAGAGACCCAGTACTTC.

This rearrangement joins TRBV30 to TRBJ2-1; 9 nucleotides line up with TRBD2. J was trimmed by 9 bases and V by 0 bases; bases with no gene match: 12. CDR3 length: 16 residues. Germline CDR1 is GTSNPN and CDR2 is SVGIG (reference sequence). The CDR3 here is CAWSVLAGHPRGEQFF. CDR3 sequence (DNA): TGTGCCTGGAGTGTACTAGCGGGTCACCCCAGGGGTGAGCAGTTCTTC.

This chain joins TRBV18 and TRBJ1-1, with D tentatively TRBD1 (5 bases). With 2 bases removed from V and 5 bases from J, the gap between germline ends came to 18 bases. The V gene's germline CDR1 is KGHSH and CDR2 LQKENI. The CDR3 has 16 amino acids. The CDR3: CASSPSVAGLRTEAFF. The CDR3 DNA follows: TGTGCCAGCTCACCATCTGTGGCGGGGCTGAGGACTGAAGCTTTCTTT.

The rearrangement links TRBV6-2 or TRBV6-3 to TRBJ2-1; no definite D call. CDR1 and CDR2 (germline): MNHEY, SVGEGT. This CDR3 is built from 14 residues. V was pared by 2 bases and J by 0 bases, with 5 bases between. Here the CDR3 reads CASSYLDSYNEQFF. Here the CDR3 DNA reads TGTGCCAGCAGTTACCTAGACTCCTACAATGAGCAGTTCTTC.

CDR3: CASSVGTRDPLRGYDGYTF. The CDR3 nucleotides are TGTGCCAGCAGCGTAGGGACCCGGGACCCCCTACGGGGGTACGATGGCTACACCTTC. The rearrangement links TRBV9 to TRBJ1-2; D may be TRBD1 (5 bases). Germline V CDR1 and CDR2: SGDLS, YYNGEE. V lost 0 bases and J 6 bases, leaving 27 bases between the germline ends. This CDR3 spans 19 amino acids. Full variable domain (missing parts from reference TRBV9 and TRBJ1-2): DSGVTQTPKHLITATGQRVTLRCSPRSGDLSVYWYQQSLDQGLQFLIQYYNGEERAKGNILERFSAQQFPDLHSELNLSSLELGDSALYFCASSVGTRDPLRGYDGYTFGSGTRLTVV.

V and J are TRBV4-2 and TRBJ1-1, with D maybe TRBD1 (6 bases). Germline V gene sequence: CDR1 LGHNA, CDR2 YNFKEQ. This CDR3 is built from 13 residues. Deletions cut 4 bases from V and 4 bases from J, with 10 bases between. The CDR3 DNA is TGTGCCAGCAGCCTACAGGGAAGCACTGAAGCTTTCTTT. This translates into CASSLQGSTEAFF.

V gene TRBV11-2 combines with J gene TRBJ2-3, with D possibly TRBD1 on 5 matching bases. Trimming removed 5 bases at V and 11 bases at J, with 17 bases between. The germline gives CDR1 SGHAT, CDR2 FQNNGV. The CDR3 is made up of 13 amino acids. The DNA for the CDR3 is TGTGCCAGCAGCCAACCGGTAGGGGTTCAGCAGTATTTT. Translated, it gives CASSQPVGVQQYF.

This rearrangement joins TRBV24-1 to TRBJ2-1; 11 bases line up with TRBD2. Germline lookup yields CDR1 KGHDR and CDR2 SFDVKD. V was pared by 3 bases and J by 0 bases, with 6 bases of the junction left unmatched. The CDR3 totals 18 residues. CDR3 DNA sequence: TGTGCCACCAGTGATCCCGGACTAGCGGGCAACTCCTACAATGAGCAGTTCTTC. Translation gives CATSDPGLAGNSYNEQFF.

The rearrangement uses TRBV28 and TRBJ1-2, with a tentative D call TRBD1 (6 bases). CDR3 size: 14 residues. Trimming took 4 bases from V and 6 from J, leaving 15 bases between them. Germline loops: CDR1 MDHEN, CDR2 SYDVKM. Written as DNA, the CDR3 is TGTGCCAGCAGTTCGGGCTTAGGGGGTCATGGCTACACCTTC. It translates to CASSSGLGGHGYTF.

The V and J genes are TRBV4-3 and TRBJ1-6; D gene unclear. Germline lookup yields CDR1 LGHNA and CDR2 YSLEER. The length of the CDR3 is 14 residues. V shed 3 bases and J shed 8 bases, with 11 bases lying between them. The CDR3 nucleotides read TGCGCCAGCAGCCAGAGGCTTATCGATTCACCCCTCCACTTT. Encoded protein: CASSQRLIDSPLHF.

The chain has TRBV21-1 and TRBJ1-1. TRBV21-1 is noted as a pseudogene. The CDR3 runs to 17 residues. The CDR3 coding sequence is TGTGCCAGCAGCAAAGGAAGGGGTATGGGGGAGGCGACTGAAGCTTTCTTT. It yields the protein CASSKGRGMGEATEAFF.

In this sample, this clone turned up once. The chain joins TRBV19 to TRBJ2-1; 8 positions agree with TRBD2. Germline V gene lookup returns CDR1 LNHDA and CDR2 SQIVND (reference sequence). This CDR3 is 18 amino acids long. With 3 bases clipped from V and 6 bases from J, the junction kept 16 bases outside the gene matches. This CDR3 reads CASSMGASGGLETNEQFF. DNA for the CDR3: TGTGCCAGTAGTATGGGGGCAAGCGGGGGACTGGAGACCAATGAGCAGTTCTTC.

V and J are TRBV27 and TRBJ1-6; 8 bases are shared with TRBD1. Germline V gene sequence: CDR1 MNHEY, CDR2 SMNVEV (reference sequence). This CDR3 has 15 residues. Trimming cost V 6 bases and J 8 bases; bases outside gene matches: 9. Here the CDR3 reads CASSRSGTGYSPLHF. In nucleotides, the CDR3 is TGTGCCAGCAGCCGATCCGGGACAGGCTATTCACCCCTCCACTTT.

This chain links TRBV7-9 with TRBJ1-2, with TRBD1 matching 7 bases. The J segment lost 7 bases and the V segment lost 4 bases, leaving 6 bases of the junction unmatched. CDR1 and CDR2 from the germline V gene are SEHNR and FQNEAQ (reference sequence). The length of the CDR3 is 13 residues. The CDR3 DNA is TGTGCCAGCAGCTCTCGACAGGGCGGTGGCTACACCTTC. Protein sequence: CASSSRQGGGYTF.

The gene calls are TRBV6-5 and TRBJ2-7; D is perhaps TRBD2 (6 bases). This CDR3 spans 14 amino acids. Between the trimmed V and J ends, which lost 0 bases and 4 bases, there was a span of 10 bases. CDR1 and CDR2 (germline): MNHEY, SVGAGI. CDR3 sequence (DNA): TGTGCCAGCAGTTACTCTGGGACTTTTTACGAGCAGTACTTC. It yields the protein CASSYSGTFYEQYF.

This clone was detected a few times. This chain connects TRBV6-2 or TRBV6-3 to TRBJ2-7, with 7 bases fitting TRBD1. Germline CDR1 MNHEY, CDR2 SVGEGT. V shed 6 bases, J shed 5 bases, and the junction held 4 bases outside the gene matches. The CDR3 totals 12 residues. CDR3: CASSRTGDEQYF. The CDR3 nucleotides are TGTGCCAGCAGCCGAACAGGGGACGAGCAGTACTTC.

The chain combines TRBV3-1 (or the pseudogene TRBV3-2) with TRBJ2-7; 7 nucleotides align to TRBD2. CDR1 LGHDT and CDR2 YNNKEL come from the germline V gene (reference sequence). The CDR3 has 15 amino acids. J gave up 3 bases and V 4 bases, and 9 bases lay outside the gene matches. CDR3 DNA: TGTGCCAGCAGCCCCCCTTCTAGCGGAGTCTACGAGCAGTACTTC. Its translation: CASSPPSSGVYEQYF.

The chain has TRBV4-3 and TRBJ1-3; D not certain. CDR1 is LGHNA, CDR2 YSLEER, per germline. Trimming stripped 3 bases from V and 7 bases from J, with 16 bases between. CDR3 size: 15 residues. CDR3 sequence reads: CASSHRGGLQNTIYF. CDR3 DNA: TGCGCCAGCAGCCACCGGGGAGGACTCCAGAACACCATATATTTT.